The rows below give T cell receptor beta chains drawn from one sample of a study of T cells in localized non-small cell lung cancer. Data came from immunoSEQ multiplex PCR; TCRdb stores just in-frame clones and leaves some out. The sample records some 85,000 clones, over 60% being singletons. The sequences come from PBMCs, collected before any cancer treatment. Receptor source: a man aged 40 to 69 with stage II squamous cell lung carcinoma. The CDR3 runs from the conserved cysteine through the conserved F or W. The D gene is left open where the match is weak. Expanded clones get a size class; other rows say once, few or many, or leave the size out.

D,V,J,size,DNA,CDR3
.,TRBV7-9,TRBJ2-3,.,TGTGCCAGCAGCTTAGTAGGCCGGGGTAGCACAGATACGCAGTATTTT,CASSLVGRGSTDTQYF
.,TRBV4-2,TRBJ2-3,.,TGTGCCAGCAGCAGACCGGGGCCCAGCACAGATACGCAGTATTTT,CASSRPGPSTDTQYF
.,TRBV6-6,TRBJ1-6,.,TGTGCCAGCATAGAGGGTCTCCTCTCTAATTCACCCCTCCACTTT,CASIEGLLSNSPLHF
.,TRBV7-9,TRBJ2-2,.,TGTGCCAGCAGCCCGGTTATGGGAACCGGGGAGCTGTTTTTT,CASSPVMGTGELFF
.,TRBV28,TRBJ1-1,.,TGTGCCAGCAGTCTTAGCCACACTGAAGCTTTCTTT,CASSLSHTEAFF
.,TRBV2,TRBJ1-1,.,TGTGCCAGCAACGAGTTCACTGAAGCTTTCTTT,CASNEFTEAFF
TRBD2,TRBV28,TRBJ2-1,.,TGTGCCAGCAGTTTGTGGCGGGAGGGCCTCGGTGAGCAGTTCTTC,CASSLWREGLGEQFF
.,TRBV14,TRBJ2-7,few,TGTGCCAGCAGCCGGGATCGGCCTTCCTACGAGCAGTACTTC,CASSRDRPSYEQYF
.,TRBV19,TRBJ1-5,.,TGTGCCAGTAGTATACGGACTGGACCAAATCAGCCCCAGCATTTT,CASSIRTGPNQPQHF
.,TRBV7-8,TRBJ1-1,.,TGTGCCAGCAGCTCAGGACAACTCCCATACACTGAAGCTTTCTTT,CASSSGQLPYTEAFF
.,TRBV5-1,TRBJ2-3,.,TGCGCCAGCAGTTCGACTAGCACAGATACGCAGTATTTT,CASSSTSTDTQYF
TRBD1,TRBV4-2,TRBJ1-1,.,TGTGCCAGCAGCCAAGATCGGACAGGGTTCGACACTGAAGCTTTCTTT,CASSQDRTGFDTEAFF
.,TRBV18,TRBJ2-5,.,TGTGCCAGCTCATCAACAACTCAAGAAAAGACCCAGTACTTC,CASSSTTQEKTQYF
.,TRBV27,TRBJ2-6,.,TGTGCCAGCAGCGGCAGGTTACCCTCTGGGGCCAACGTCCTGACTTTC,CASSGRLPSGANVLTF
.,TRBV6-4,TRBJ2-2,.,TGTGCCACCGGAGACGGGCGCGACACCGGGGAGCTGTTTTTT,CATGDGRDTGELFF
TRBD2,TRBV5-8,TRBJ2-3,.,TGTGCCAGCAGGGGACTAGCGGGAGATGGAGATACGCAGTATTTT,CASRGLAGDGDTQYF
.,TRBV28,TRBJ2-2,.,TGTGCCAGCACCTACAACACAAGGGGTTACACCGGGGAGCTGTTTTTT,CASTYNTRGYTGELFF
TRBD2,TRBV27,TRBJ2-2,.,TGTGCCAGCAGTTTCGACCTAGCGGGAGTGCCCGGGGAGCTGTTTTTT,CASSFDLAGVPGELFF
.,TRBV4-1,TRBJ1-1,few,TGCGCCAGCAGCCAAGACCTTGTTTACAGAGCTCCGAACACTGAAGCTTTCTTT,CASSQDLVYRAPNTEAFF
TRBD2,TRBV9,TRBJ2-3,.,TGTGCCAGCAGCACCCGGGGGGTGACGGATACGCAGTATTTT,CASSTRGVTDTQYF
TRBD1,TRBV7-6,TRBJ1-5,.,TGTGCCAGCAGCGATAGCCACAGGGGTAATCAGCCCCAGCATTTT,CASSDSHRGNQPQHF
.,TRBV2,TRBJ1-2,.,TGTGCCAGCAGCCGATACAGGGATAGTGGCTACACCTTC,CASSRYRDSGYTF
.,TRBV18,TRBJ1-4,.,TGTGCCAGCTCACCACGCGGGAGAGGGGCCAATAATGAAAAACTGTTTTTT,CASSPRGRGANNEKLFF
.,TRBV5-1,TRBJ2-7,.,TGCGCCAGCAGTGGGGCAGGCGAATTATACGAGCAGTACTTC,CASSGAGELYEQYF
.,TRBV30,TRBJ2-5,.,TGTGCCTGGAGTGCGGGGGTCCAAGAGACCCAGTACTTC,CAWSAGVQETQYF
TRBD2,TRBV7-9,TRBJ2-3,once,TGTGCCAGCAGCGCCTTAGCGGGGGCTACAGATACGCAGTATTTT,CASSALAGATDTQYF
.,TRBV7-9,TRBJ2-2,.,TGTGCCAGCAGCAGATCCGGGACGGTGGGCTCCGGGGAGCTGTTTTTT,CASSRSGTVGSGELFF
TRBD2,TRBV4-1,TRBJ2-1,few,TGCGCCAGCAGCCACACGGAGCGGGGGAACAATGAGCAGTTCTTC,CASSHTERGNNEQFF
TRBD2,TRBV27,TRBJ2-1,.,TGTGCCAGTGGACGGGCTAGCGGCAACAATGAGCAGTTCTTC,CASGRASGNNEQFF
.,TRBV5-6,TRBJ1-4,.,TGTGCCAGCAGCGCCTTGACAGAGCCCACAACTAATGAAAAACTGTTTTTT,CASSALTEPTTNEKLFF
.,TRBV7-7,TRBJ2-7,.,TGTGCTAGCAGCCTCGACCCTATGGGGGGGCAGTACTTC,CASSLDPMGGQYF
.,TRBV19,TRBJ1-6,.,TGTGCCAGTAGTATGATCAGGGGCGTCTATAATTCACCCCTCCACTTT,CASSMIRGVYNSPLHF
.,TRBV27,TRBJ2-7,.,TGTGCCAGCAGTAGGAGGCTTTTAGGGTCTGAGCAGTACTTC,CASSRRLLGSEQYF
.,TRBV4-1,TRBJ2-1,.,TGCGCCAGCAGCCAAGTGGGGAATGAGCAGTTCTTC,CASSQVGNEQFF
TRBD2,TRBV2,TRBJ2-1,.,TGTGCCAGCACTCGAGGCGGGCTAGCGGGGTACGATGAGCAGTTCTTC,CASTRGGLAGYDEQFF
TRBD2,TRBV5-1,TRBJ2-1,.,TGCGCCAGCAGCTGGAGGGCTAGCGGGAGCTCCTACAATGAGCAGTTCTTC,CASSWRASGSSYNEQFF
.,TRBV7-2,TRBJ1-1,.,TGTGCCAGCAGCTTAACCCACCCGGCGGTGGCTTTCTTT,CASSLTHPAVAFF
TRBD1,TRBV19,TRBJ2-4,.,TGTGCCAGTGGACAGGGGAAAGGGGCCAAAAACATTCAGTACTTC,CASGQGKGAKNIQYF
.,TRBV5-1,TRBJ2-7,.,TGCGCCAGCAGCTTGGACCAGGGCCCCTACGAGCAGTACTTC,CASSLDQGPYEQYF
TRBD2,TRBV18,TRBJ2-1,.,TGTGCCAGCTCACCACAGGGACTAGTAGCCTACAATGAGCAGTTCTTC,CASSPQGLVAYNEQFF
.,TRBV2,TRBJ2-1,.,TGTGCCAGCAGTGAAAGGGGGGTAGCAGGCGAGCAGTTCTTC,CASSERGVAGEQFF
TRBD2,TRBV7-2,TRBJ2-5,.,TGTGCCAGCAGCTCCCGGACTAGCGGGGGAAAAGAGACCCAGTACTTC,CASSSRTSGGKETQYF
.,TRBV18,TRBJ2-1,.,TGTGCCAGCTCAACCGACTCCCCTAACAATGAGCAGTTCTTC,CASSTDSPNNEQFF
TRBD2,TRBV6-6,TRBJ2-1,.,TGTGCCAGCAGTTACGGGCTAGCGGGGAACAATGAGCAGTTCTTC,CASSYGLAGNNEQFF
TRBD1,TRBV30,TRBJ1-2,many,TGTGCCTGGAGTCGGGACAGGCCCCGTGGCTACACCTTC,CAWSRDRPRGYTF
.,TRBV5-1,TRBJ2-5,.,TGCGCCAGCAGCGATGGCCCGGGCTCAGAGACCCAGTACTTC,CASSDGPGSETQYF
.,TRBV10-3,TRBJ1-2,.,TGTGCCATCAGTGAGTCTGGGACGTCTCATGGCTACACCTTC,CAISESGTSHGYTF
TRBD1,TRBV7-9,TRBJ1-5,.,TGTGCCAGCAGCTTAGGACCCCTTCGACAGGGCGGCAATCAGCCCCAGCATTTT,CASSLGPLRQGGNQPQHF
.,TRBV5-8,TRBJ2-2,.,TGTGCCAGCAGCTTGCGAAGGGTGGACGGGGAGCTGTTTTTT,CASSLRRVDGELFF
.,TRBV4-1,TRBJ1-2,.,TGCGCCAGCAGCCAAGTAAATTTTGTAGGGGCGAGGGGTGGCTACACCTTC,CASSQVNFVGARGGYTF
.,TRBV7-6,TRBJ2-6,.,TGTGCCAGCAGCTTGGCCCCTGGCTCTGGGGCCAACGTCCTGACTTTC,CASSLAPGSGANVLTF
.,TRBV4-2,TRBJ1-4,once,TGTGCCAGCAGAGGAGCAAATGAAAAACTGTTTTTT,CASRGANEKLFF
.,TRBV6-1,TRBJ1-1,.,TGTGCCAGCAAGAGACAGACGAACACTGAAGCTTTCTTT,CASKRQTNTEAFF
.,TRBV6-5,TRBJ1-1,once,TGTGCCAGCAGAATGACAGAGAACACTGAAGCTTTCTTT,CASRMTENTEAFF
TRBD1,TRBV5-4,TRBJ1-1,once,TGTGCCAGCAGCTCGACAGGGGGTTGGAACACTGAAGCTTTCTTT,CASSSTGGWNTEAFF
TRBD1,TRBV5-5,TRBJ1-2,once,TGTGCCAGCAGCGCAGAGACAGGGACCAGGGGCTACACCTTC,CASSAETGTRGYTF
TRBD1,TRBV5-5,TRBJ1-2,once,TGTGCCAGCAGCGCCGGACAGGGGGTACGCTATGGCTACACCTTC,CASSAGQGVRYGYTF
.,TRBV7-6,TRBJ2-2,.,TGTGCCAGCAGCTTAGTCACCCGGGGCACCGGGGAGCTGTTTTTT,CASSLVTRGTGELFF
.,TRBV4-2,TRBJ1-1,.,TGTGCCAGCAGCCCAGCGCACAGGGAGAGATTAACTGAAGCTTTCTTT,CASSPAHRERLTEAFF
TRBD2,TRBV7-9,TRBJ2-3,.,TGTGCCAGCAGCTCTCGGGAGGGGTGGACAGATACGCAGTATTTT,CASSSREGWTDTQYF